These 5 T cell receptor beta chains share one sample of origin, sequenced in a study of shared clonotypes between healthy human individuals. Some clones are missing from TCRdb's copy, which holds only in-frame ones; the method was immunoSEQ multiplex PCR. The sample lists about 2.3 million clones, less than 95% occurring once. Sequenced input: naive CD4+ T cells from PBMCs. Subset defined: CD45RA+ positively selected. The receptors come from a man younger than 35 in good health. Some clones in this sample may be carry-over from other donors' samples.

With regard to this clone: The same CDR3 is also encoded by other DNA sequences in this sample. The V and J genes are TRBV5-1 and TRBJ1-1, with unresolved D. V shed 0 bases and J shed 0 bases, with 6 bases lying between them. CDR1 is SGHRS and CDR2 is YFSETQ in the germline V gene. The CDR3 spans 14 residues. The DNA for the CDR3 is TGCGCCAGCAGCTTGGGCAGCTTGAACACTGAAGCTTTCTTT. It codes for CASSLGSLNTEAFF.

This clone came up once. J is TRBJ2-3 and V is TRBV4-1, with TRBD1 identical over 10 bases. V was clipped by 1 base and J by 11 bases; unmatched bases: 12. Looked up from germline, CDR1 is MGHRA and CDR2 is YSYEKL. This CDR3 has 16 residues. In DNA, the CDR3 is TGCGCCAGCAGCCAAGGCGGACAGGGGGATCGGGTCGTGCAGTATTTT. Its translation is CASSQGGQGDRVVQYF.

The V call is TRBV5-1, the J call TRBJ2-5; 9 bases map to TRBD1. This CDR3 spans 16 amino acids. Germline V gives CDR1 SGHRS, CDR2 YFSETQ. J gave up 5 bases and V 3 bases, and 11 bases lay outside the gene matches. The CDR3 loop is CASSWAGQGSRETQYF. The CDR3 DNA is TGCGCCAGCAGCTGGGCCGGACAGGGGAGTCGGGAGACCCAGTACTTC.

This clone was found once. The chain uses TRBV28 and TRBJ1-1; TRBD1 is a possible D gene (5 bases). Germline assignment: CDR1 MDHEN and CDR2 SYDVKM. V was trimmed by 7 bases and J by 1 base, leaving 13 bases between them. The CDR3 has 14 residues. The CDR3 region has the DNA TGTGCCAGCACCCCGGGGGGGGAGAACACTGAAGCTTTCTTT. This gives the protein CASTPGGENTEAFF.

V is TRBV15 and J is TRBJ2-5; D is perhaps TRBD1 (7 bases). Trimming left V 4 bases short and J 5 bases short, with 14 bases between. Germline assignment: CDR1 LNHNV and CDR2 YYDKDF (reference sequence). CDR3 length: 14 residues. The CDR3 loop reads CATSIDRAGETQYF. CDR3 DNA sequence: TGTGCCACCAGCATTGACAGGGCGGGGGAGACCCAGTACTTC.